The entry below gives a single TCR beta chain sequence along with its context. V was trimmed by 2 bases and J by 1 base, leaving 15 bases between them. CDR1 is MNHEY and CDR2 is SMNVEV in the germline V gene (reference sequence). This CDR3 spans 16 amino acids. This record belongs to a study of blood T cell repertoires in COVID-19. For the study at large: T cells, B-cell-depleted T cells, or PBMCs supplied cDNA or gDNA.

Assay used: immunoSEQ multiplex PCR; TCRdb lists only in-frame clones, some missing. The sample consists of 45,000 to 65,000 clones, roughly 90% of them appearing once. The rearrangement links TRBV27 to TRBJ2-7, with a possible D match to TRBD2 (7 bases). The clonotype originates from a human donor with acute or convalescent COVID-19. The donor label of this sample is uncertain. Sequencing used peripheral blood. Here the CDR3 DNA reads TGTGCCAGCAGTTTAATCGGGGGGCGTAGGTCCTACGAGCAGTACTTC. Its protein is CASSLIGGRRSYEQYF.